This TCR beta chain comes out of a study of cytomegalovirus exposure and HLA in healthy donors. Notes on the study in general: Equally common other TCR beta chains were less clonally expanded than HLA-associated ones, a later analysis found. In vitro, a few CMV-associated chains proved specific for CMV antigens.

As regards this clone: Its antigen remains unidentified.

The primer mix had 60 Vbeta and 13 Jbeta primers. The protocol was immunoSEQ multiplex PCR, while the TCRdb copy is restricted to in-frame clones and leaves out a portion. Of about 240,000 clones listed, approximately 81% were seen once; the top ten hold around 8%. The V gene's germline CDR1 is GTSNPN and CDR2 SVGIG (reference sequence). V lost 0 bases and J 6 bases, leaving 9 bases between the germline ends. The CDR3 has 13 residues. The rearrangement uses TRBV30 and TRBJ1-5; D perhaps matches TRBD1 (6 bases). The receptor's source is an older woman in good health and CMV-seropositive. The sequencing sample was made of PBMCs. CDR3 in DNA: TGTGCCTGGAGTGTACAGGGTGTTCAGCCCCAGCATTTT. It translates to CAWSVQGVQPQHF. Together with reference TRBV30 and TRBJ1-5, the CDR3 gives the full variable domain: SQTIHQWPATLVQPVGSPLSLECTVEGTSNPNLYWYRQAAGRGLQLLFYSVGIGQISSEVPQNLSASRPQDRQFILSSKKLLLSDSGFYLCAWSVQGVQPQHFGDGTRLSIL.